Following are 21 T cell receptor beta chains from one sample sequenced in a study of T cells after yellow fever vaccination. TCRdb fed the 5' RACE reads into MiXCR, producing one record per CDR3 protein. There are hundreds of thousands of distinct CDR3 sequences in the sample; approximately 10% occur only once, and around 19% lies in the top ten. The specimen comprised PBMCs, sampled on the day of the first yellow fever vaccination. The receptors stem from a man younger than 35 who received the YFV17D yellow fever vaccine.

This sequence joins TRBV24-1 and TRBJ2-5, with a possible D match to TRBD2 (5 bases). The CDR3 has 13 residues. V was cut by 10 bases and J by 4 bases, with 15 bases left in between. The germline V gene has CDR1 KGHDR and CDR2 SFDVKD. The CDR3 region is CATEAPGAETQYF. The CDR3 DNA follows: TGTGCCACGGAGGCGCCCGGAGCAGAGACCCAGTACTTC.

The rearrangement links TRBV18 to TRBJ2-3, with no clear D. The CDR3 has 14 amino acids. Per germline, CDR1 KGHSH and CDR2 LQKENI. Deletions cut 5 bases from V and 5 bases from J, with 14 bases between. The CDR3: CASSSSVTRDTQYF. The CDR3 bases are TGTGCCAGCTCATCTTCAGTAACTCGAGATACGCAGTATTTT. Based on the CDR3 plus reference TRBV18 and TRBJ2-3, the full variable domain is NAGVMQNPRHLVRRRGQEARLRCSPMKGHSHVYWYRQLPEEGLKFMVYLQKENIIDESGMPKERFSAEFPKEGPSILRIQQVVRGDSAAYFCASSSSVTRDTQYFGPGTRLTVL.

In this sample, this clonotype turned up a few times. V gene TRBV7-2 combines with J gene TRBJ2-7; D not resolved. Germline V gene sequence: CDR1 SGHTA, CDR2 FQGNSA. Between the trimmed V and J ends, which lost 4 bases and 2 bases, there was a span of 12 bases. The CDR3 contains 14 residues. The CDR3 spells CASSSGVGPYEQYF. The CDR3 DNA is TGTGCCAGCAGCTCCGGCGTAGGCCCCTACGAGCAGTACTTC.

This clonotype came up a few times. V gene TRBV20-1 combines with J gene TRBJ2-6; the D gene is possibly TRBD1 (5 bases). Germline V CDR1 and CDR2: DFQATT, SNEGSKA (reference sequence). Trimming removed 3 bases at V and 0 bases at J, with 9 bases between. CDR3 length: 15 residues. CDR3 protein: CSARGLSSGANVLTF. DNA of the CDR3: TGCAGTGCTAGGGGGCTGAGCTCTGGGGCCAACGTCCTGACTTTC.

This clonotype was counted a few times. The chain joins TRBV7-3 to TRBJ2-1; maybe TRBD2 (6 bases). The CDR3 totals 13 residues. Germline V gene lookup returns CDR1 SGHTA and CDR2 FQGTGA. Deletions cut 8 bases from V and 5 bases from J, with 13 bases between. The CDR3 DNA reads TGTGCCAGCTCAGTCGGGAGAGACAATGAGCAGTTCTTC. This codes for CASSVGRDNEQFF.

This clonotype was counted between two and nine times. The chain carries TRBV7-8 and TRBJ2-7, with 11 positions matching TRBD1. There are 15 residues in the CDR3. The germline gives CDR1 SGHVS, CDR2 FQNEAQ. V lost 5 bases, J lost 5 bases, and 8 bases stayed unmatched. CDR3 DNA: TGTGCCAGCAGCCCCGGGACAGGGGGGTTTCACGAGCAGTACGTC. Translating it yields CASSPGTGGFHEQYV.

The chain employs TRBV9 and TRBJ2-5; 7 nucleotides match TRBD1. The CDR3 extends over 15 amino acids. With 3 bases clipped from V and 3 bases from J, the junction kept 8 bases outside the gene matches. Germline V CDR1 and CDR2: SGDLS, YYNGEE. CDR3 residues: CASSASTGMEETQYF. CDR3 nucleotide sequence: TGTGCCAGCAGCGCCTCGACAGGGATGGAAGAGACCCAGTACTTC.

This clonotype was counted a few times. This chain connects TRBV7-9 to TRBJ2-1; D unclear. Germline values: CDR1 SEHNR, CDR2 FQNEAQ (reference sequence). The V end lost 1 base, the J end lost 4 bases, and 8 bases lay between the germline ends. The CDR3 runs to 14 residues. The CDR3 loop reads CASSLDSFYNEQFF. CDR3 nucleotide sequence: TGTGCCAGCAGCTTAGACAGTTTTTACAATGAGCAGTTCTTC. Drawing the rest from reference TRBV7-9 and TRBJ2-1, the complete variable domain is DTGVSQNPRHKITKRGQNVTFRCDPISEHNRLYWYRQTLGQGPEFLTYFQNEAQLEKSRLLSDRFSAERPKGSFSTLEIQRTEQGDSAMYLCASSLDSFYNEQFFGPGTRLTVL.

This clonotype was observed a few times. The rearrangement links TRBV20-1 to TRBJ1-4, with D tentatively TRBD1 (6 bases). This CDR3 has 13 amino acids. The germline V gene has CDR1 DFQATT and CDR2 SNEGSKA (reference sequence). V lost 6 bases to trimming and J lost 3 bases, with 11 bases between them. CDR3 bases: TGCAGTGCCAGTACAGGGCCTAATGAAAAACTGTTTTTT. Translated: CSASTGPNEKLFF.

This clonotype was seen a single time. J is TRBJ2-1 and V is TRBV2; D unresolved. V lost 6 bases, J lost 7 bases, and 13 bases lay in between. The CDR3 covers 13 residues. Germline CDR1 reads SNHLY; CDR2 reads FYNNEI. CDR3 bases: TGTGCCAGCAGCGACTCCGTTAGGAATGAGCAGTTCTTC. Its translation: CASSDSVRNEQFF.

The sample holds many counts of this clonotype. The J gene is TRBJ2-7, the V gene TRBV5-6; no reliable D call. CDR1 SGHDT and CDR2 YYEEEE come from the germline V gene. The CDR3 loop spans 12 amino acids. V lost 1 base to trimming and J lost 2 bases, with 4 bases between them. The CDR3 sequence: CASSLYTYEQYV. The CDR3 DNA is TGTGCCAGCAGCTTGTATACCTACGAGCAGTACGTC.

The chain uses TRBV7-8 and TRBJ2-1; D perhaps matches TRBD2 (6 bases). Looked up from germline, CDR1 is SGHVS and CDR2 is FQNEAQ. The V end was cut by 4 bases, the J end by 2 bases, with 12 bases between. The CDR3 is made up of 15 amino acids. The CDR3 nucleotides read TGTGCCAGCAGCTCACGGAGGGTCCCCTACAATGAGCAGTTCTTC. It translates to CASSSRRVPYNEQFF.

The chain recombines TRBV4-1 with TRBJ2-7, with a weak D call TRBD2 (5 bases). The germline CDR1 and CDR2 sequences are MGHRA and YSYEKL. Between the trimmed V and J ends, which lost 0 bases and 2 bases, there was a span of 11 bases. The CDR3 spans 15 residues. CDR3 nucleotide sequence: TGCGCCAGCAGCCAAGAGGCGGCTAGCACCTACGAGCAGTACGTC. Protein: CASSQEAASTYEQYV.

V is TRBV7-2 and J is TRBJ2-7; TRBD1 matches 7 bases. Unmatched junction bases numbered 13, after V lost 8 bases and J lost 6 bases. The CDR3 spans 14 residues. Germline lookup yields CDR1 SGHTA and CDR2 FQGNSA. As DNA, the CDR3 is TGTGCCAGCCAAATCTCGACAGGGTTGGGCGAGCAGTACGTC. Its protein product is CASQISTGLGEQYV.

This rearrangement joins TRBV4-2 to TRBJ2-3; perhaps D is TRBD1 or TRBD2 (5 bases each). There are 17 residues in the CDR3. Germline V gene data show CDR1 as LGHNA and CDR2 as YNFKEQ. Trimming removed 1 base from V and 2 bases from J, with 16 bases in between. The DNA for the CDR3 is TGTGCCAGCAGCCAAGTGATGCCGGGGCGCTCCACAGATACGCAGTATTTT. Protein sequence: CASSQVMPGRSTDTQYF.

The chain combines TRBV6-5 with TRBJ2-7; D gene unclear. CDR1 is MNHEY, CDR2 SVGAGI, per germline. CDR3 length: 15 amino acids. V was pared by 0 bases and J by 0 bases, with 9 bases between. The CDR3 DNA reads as TGTGCCAGCAGTTACTCGAGGCTACCCTCCTACGAGCAGTACTTC. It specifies CASSYSRLPSYEQYF.

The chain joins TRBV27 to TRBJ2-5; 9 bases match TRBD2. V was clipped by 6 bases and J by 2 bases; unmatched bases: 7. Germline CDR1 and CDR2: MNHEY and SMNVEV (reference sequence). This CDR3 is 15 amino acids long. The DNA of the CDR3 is TGTGCCAGCAGCTCCATCCTAGCGGGGCAAGAGACCCAGTACTTC. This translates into CASSSILAGQETQYF.

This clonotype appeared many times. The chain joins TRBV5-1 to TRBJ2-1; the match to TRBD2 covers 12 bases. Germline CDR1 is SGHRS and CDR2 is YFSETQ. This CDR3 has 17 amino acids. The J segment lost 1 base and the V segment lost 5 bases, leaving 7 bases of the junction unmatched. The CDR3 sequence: CASRSSGGAQSYNEQFF. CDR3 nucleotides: TGCGCCAGCAGGTCTAGCGGGGGGGCCCAGTCCTACAATGAGCAGTTCTTC.

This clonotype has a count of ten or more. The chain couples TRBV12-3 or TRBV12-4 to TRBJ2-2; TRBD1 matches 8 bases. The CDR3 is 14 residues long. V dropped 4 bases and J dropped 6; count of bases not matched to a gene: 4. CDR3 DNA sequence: TGTGCCAGCAGTTCCTTACAGGGGGCCGGGGAGCTGTTTTTT. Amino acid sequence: CASSSLQGAGELFF.

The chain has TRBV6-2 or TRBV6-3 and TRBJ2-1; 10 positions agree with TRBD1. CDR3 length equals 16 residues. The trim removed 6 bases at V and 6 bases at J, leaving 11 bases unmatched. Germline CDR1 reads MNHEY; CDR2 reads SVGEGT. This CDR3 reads CASSPGGTGDRNEQFF. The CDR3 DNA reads TGTGCCAGCAGCCCCGGGGGGACAGGGGACCGCAATGAGCAGTTCTTC.

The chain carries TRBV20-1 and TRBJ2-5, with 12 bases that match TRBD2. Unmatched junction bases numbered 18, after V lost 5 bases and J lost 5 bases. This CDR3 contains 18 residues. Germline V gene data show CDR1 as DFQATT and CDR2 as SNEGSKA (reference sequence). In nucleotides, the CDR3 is TGCAGTGCTGACTCTAGCGGGGGGGCTCGGTCTCTCGGGGAGACCCAGTACTTC. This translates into CSADSSGGARSLGETQYF.